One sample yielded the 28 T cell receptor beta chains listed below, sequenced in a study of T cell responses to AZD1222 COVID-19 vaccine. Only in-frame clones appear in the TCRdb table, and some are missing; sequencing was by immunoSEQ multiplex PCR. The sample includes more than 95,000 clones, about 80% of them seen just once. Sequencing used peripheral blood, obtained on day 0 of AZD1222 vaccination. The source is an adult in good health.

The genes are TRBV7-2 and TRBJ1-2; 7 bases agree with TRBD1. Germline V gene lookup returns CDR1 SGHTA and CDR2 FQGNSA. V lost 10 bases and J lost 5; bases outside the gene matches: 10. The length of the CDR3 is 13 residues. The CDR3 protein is CATRETGKYGYTF. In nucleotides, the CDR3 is TGTGCCACCCGAGAGACAGGGAAGTATGGCTACACCTTC.

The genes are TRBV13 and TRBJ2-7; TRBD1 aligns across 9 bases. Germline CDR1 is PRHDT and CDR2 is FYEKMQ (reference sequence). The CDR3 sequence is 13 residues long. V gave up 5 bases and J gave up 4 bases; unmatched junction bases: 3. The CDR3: CASSTGQGYEQYF. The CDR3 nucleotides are TGTGCCAGCAGCACAGGACAGGGGTACGAGCAGTACTTC. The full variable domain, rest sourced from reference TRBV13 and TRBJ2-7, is AAGVIQSPRHLIKEKRETATLKCYPIPRHDTVYWYQQGPGQDPQFLISFYEKMQSDKGSIPDRFSAQQFSDYHSELNMSSLELGDSALYFCASSTGQGYEQYFGPGTRLTVT.

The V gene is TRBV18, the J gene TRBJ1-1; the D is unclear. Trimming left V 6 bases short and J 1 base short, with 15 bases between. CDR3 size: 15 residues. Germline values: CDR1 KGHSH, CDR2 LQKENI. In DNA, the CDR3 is TGTGCCAGCTCCCTCGGGATTCGGGGGAACACTGAAGCTTTCTTT. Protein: CASSLGIRGNTEAFF.

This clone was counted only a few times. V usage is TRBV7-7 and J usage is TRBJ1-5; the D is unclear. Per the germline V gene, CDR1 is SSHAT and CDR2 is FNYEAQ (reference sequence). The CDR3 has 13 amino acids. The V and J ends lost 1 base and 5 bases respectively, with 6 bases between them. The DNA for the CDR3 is TGTGCCAGCAGCTTAGGAGTGGATCAGCCCCAGCATTTT. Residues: CASSLGVDQPQHF.

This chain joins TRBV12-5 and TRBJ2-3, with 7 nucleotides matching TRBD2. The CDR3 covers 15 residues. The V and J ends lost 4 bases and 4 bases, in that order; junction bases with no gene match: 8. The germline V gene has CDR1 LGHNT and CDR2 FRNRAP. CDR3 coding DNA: TGTGCTAGTGGTTCACTAGGACTAGATCCAGATACGCAGTATTTT. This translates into CASGSLGLDPDTQYF.

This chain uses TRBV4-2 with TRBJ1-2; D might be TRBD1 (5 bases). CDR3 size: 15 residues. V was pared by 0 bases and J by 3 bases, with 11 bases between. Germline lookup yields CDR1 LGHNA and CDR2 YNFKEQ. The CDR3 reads CASSQDAWGDYGYTF. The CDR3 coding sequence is TGTGCCAGCAGCCAAGATGCGTGGGGGGACTATGGCTACACCTTC.

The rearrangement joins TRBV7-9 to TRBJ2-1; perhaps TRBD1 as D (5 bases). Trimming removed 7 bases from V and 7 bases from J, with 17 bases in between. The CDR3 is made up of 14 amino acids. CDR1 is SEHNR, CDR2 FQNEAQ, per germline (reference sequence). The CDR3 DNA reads TGTGCCAGCACACACCGACAGATAGGGAATGAGCAGTTCTTC. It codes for CASTHRQIGNEQFF.

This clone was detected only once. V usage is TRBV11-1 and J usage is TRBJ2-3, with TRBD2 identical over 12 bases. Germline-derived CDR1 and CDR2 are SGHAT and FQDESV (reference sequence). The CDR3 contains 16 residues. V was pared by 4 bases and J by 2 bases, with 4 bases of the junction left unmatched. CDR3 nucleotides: TGTGCCAGCAGCTCCCGACTAGCGGGGGTCACAGATACGCAGTATTTT. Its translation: CASSSRLAGVTDTQYF.

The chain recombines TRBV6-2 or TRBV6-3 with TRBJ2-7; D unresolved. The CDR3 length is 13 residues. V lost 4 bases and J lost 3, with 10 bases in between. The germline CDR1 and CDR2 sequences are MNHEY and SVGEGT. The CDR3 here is CASSSSGFYEQYF. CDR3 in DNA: TGTGCCAGCAGTTCGTCGGGCTTCTACGAGCAGTACTTC.

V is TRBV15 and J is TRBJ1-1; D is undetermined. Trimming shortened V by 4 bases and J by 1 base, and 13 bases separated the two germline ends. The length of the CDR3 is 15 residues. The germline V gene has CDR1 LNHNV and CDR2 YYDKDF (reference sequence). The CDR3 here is CATSTTAKPNTEAFF. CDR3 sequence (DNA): TGTGCCACCAGCACAACGGCCAAACCGAACACTGAAGCTTTCTTT.

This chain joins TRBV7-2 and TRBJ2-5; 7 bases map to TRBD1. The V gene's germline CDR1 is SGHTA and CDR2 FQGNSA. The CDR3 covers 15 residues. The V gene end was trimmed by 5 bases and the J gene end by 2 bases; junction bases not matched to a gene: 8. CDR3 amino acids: CASSGAGTAQETQYF. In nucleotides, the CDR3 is TGTGCCAGCAGCGGCGCCGGGACAGCTCAAGAGACCCAGTACTTC.

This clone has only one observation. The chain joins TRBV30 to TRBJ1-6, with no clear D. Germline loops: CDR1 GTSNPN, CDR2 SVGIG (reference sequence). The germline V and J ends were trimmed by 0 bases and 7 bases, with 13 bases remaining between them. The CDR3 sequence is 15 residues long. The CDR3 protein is CAWSVIGSRNSPLHF. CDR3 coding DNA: TGTGCCTGGAGTGTAATCGGGTCGCGGAATTCACCCCTCCACTTT.

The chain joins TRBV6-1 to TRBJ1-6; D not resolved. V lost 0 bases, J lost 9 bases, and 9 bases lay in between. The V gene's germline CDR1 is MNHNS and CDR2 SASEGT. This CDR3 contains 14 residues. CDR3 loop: CASSEAGFGSPLHF. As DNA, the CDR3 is TGTGCCAGCAGTGAAGCGGGGTTTGGTTCACCCCTCCACTTT.

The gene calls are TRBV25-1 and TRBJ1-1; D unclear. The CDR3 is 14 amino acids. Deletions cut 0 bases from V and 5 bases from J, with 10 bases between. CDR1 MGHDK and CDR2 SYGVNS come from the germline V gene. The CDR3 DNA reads TGTGCCAGCAGTGAATACCAGGAGGGAACTGAAGCTTTCTTT. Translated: CASSEYQEGTEAFF.

CDR3 nucleotides: TGTGCCAGCAGCTTAGATCGCTCTGAAGCTTTCTTT. Translation: CASSLDRSEAFF. The rearrangement links TRBV11-2 to TRBJ1-1; D uncertain. Trimming pared 0 bases from V and 6 bases from J, leaving 5 bases between. This CDR3 is built from 12 residues. The germline gives CDR1 SGHAT, CDR2 FQNNGV. The full variable domain, in which reference TRBV11-2 and TRBJ1-1 provide the parts outside the CDR3, is EAGVAQSPRYKIIEKRQSVAFWCNPISGHATLYWYQQILGQGPKLLIQFQNNGVVDDSQLPKDRFSAERLKGVDSTLKIQPAKLEDSAVYLCASSLDRSEAFFGQGTRLTVV.

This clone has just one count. The CDR3 bases are TGTGCCAGCAGCTTTGGGTTCATGAACACTGAAGCTTTCTTT. Residues: CASSFGFMNTEAFF. This chain joins TRBV5-4 and TRBJ1-1; no firm D call. Germline V gives CDR1 SGHNT, CDR2 YYREEE (reference sequence). V was pared by 2 bases and J by 0 bases, with 8 bases between. CDR3 size: 14 residues.

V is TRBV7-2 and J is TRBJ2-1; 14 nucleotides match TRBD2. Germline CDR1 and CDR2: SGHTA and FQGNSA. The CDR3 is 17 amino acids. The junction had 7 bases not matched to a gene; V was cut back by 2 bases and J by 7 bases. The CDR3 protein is CASSLFGTSGGRNEQFF. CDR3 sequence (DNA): TGTGCCAGCAGCTTATTTGGGACTAGCGGGGGAAGGAATGAGCAGTTCTTC.

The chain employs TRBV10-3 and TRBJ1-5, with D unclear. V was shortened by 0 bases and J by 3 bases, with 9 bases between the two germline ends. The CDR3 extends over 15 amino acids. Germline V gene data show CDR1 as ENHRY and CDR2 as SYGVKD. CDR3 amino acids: CAISESMGNNQPQHF. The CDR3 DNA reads TGTGCCATCAGTGAGTCGATGGGAAACAATCAGCCCCAGCATTTT.

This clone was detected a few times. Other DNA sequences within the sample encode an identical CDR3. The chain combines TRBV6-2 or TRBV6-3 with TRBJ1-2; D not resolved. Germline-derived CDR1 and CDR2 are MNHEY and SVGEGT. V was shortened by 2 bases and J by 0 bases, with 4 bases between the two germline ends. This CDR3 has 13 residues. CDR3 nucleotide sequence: TGTGCCAGCAGTTACAGCCCTAACTATGGCTACACCTTC. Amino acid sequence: CASSYSPNYGYTF.

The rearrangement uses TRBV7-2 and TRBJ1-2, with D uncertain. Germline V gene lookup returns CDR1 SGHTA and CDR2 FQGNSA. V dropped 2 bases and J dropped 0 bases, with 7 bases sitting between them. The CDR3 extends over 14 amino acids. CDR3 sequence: CASSLQVTNYGYTF. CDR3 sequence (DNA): TGTGCCAGCAGCTTACAGGTGACTAACTATGGCTACACCTTC.

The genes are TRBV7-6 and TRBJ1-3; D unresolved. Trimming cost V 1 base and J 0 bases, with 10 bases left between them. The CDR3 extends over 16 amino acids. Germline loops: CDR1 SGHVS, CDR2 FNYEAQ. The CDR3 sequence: CASSLETVLSGNTIYF. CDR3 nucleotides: TGTGCCAGCAGCTTAGAGACCGTACTCTCTGGAAACACCATATATTTT.

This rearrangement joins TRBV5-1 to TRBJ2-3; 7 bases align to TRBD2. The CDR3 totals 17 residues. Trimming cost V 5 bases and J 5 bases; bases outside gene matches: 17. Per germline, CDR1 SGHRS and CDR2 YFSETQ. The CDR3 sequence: CASSRGVGVLVGDTQYF. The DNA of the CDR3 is TGCGCCAGCAGTCGGGGGGTAGGAGTTTTGGTTGGAGATACGCAGTATTTT. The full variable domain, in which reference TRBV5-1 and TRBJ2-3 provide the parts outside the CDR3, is KAGVTQTPRYLIKTRGQQVTLSCSPISGHRSVSWYQQTPGQGLQFLFEYFSETQRNKGNFPGRFSGRQFSNSRSEMNVSTLELGDSALYLCASSRGVGVLVGDTQYFGPGTRLTVL.

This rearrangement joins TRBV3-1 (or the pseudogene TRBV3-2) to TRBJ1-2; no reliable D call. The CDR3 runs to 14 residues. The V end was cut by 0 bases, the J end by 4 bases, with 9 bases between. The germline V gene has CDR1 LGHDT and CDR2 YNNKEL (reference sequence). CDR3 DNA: TGTGCCAGCAGCCAAGATTATCGCCGCTATGGCTACACCTTC. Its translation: CASSQDYRRYGYTF.

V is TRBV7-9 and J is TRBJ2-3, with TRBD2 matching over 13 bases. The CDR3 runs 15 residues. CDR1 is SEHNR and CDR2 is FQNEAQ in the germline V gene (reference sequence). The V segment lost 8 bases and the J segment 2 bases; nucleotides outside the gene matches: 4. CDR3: CASGGLAGNTDTQYF. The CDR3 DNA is TGTGCCAGCGGGGGACTAGCGGGGAACACAGATACGCAGTATTTT.

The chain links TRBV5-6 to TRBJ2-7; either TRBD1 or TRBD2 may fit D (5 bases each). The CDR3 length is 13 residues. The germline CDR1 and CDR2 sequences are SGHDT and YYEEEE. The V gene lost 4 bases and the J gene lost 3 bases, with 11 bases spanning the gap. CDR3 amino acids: CASSRDGIYEQYF. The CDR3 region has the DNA TGTGCCAGCAGCCGGGACGGGATCTACGAGCAGTACTTC. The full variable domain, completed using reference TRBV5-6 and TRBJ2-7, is DAGVTQSPTHLIKTRGQQVTLRCSPKSGHDTVSWYQQALGQGPQFIFQYYEEEERQRGNFPDRFSGHQFPNYSSELNVNALLLGDSALYLCASSRDGIYEQYFGPGTRLTVT.

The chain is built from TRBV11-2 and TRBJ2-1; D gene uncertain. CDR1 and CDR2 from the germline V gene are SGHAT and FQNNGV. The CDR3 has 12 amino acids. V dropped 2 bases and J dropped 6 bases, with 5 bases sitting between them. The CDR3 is CASSLYGNEQFF. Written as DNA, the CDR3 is TGTGCCAGCAGCTTATACGGCAATGAGCAGTTCTTC.

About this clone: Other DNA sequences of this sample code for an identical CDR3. For the CDR3, the DNA is TGTGCCACCAGTGCCGGACAGGGGAGAACAGATACGCAGTATTTT. Amino acid sequence: CATSAGQGRTDTQYF. The gene calls are TRBV24-1 and TRBJ2-3; 9 nucleotides agree with TRBD1. The V segment lost 5 bases and the J segment 3 bases; nucleotides outside the gene matches: 5. Germline CDR1 is KGHDR and CDR2 is SFDVKD. The CDR3 contains 15 residues.

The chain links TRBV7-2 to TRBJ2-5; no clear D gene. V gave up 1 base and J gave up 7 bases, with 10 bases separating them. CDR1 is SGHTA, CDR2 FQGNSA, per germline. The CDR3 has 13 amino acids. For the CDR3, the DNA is TGTGCCAGCAGCTTAGTGACTTTCGGGACCCAGTACTTC. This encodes CASSLVTFGTQYF.